This T cell receptor (beta chain) was recovered during a study of OX40 agonist ivuxolimab in advanced cancers. In the study overall: Patients in dose escalation had liver, melanoma, kidney or head and neck cancers.

Concerning this clone itself: Its target is not known.

The table came from immunoSEQ multiplex PCR; TCRdb's copy has only in-frame clones and leaves some out. The sample consists of about 7,700 clones, more than 65% of them appearing once. The study's findings and limits: Partial responders dosed at 0.1-3.0 mg/kg displayed clonal expansion ranking among the lowest.

Trimming left V 7 bases short and J 7 bases short, with 8 bases between. Germline lookup yields CDR1 LNHDA and CDR2 SQIVND (reference sequence). This CDR3 has 12 residues. This receptor was taken from an adult with an advanced solid tumor such as melanoma, head and neck, liver or kidney cancer. The sample consisted of CD4+ or CD8+ T cells sorted from blood, taken in a trial of the OX40 agonist ivuxolimab. The V call is TRBV19, the J call TRBJ1-6; D is undetermined. The chain's CDR3 is CASNKENSPLHF. The CDR3 coding sequence is TGTGCCAGTAATAAGGAAAATTCACCCCTCCACTTT.